This T cell receptor (beta chain) appears in the sequencing data of a study of shared clonotypes between healthy human individuals. Study-wide results and limits: Sequencing depth was predicted to influence how clonotypes are shared among donors.

As regards this clone: What it recognizes is unknown.

Assay: immunoSEQ multiplex PCR; the TCRdb copy retains only in-frame clones and omits some. The sample records around 530,000 clones, about 80% being singletons. The clonotype comes from a woman aged 40 to 49 in good health. Some clones in this sample may be carry-over from other donors' samples. The specimen was PBMCs.

The CDR3 nucleotides read TGTGCCAGCGGCACAGGGGTCGGGGCCTACGAGCAGTACTTC. Translating gives CASGTGVGAYEQYF. The chain uses TRBV5-6 and TRBJ2-7, with 7 bases identical to TRBD1. Germline values: CDR1 SGHDT, CDR2 YYEEEE. The ends lost 7 bases at V and 2 bases at J; junction bases unmatched: 9. The CDR3 spans 14 residues.